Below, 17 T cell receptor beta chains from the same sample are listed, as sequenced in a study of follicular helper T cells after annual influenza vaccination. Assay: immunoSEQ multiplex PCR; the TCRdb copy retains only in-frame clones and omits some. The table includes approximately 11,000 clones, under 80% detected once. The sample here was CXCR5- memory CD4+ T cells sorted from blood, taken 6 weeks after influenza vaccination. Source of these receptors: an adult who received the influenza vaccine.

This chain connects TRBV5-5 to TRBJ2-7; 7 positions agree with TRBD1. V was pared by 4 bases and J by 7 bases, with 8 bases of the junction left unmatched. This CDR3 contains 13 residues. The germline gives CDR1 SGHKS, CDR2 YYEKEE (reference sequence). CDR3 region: CASSGGQAGEQYF. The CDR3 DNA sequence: TGTGCCAGCAGCGGAGGACAGGCAGGAGAGCAGTACTTC.

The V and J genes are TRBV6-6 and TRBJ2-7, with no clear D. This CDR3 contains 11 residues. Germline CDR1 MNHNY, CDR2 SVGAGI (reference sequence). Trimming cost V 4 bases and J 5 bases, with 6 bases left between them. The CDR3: CASSFRDEQYF. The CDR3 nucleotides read TGTGCCAGCAGTTTCCGGGACGAGCAGTACTTC.

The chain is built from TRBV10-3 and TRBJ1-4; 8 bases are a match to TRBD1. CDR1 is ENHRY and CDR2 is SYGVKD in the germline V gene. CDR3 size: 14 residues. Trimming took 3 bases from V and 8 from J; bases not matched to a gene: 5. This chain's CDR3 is CAISDDRGREKLFF. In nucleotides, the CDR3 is TGTGCCATCAGTGACGACAGGGGAAGAGAAAAACTGTTTTTT.

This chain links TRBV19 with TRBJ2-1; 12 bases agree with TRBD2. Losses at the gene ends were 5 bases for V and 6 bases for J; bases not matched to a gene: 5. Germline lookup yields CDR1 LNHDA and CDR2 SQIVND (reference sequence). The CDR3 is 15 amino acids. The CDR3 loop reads CASSSLAGGPNEQFF. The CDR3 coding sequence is TGTGCCAGTAGTTCCCTAGCGGGGGGGCCCAATGAGCAGTTCTTC.

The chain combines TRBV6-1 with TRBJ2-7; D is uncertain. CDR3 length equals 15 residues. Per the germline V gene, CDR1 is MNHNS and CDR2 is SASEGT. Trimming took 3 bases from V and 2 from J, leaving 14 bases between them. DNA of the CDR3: TGTGCCAGCAGTGAGACCCAGTCGTCGGCCTACGAGCAGTACTTC. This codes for CASSETQSSAYEQYF.

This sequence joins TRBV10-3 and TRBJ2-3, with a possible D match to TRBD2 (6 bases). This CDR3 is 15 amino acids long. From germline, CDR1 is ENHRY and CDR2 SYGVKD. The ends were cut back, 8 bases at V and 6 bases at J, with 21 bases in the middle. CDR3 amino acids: CAIALGTGVLDTQYF. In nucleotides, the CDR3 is TGTGCCATCGCACTTGGGACGGGGGTTTTGGATACGCAGTATTTT.

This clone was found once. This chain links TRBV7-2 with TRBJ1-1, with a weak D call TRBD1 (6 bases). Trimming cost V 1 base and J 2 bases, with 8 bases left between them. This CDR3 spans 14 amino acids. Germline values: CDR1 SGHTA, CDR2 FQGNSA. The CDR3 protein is CASSLVRGNTEAFF. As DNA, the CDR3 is TGTGCCAGCAGCTTAGTCAGGGGAAACACTGAAGCTTTCTTT.

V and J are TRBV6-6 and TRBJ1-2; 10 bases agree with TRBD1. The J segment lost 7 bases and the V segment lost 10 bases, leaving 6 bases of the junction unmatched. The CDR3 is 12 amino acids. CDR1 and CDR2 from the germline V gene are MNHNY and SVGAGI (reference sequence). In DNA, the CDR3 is TGTGCCACCCGACAGGGGGCACGTGGCTACACCTTC. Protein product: CATRQGARGYTF.

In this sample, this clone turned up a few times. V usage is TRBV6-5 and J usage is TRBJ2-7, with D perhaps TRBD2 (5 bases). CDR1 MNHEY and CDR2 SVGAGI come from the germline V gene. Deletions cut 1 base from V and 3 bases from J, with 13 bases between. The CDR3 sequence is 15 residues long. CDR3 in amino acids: CASSYLSVGGYEQYF. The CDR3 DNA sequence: TGTGCCAGCAGTTACTTGTCGGTTGGAGGCTACGAGCAGTACTTC.

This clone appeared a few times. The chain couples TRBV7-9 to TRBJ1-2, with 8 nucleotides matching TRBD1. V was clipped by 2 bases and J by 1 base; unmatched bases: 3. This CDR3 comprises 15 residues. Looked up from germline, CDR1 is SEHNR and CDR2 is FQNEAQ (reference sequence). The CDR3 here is CASSLRTGINYGYTF. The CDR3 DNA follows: TGTGCCAGCAGCTTAAGGACAGGGATTAACTATGGCTACACCTTC. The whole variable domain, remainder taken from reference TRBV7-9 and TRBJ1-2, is DTGVSQNPRHKITKRGQNVTFRCDPISEHNRLYWYRQTLGQGPEFLTYFQNEAQLEKSRLLSDRFSAERPKGSFSTLEIQRTEQGDSAMYLCASSLRTGINYGYTFGSGTRLTVV.

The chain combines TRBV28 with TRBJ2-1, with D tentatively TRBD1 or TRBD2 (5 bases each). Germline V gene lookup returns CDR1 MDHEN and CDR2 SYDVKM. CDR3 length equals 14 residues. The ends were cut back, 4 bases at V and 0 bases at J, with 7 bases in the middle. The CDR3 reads CASSWGTSYNEQFF. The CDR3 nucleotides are TGTGCCAGCAGTTGGGGGACCTCCTACAATGAGCAGTTCTTC. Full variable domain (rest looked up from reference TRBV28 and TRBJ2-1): DVKVTQSSRYLVKRTGEKVFLECVQDMDHENMFWYRQDPGLGLRLIYFSYDVKMKEKGDIPEGYSVSREKKERFSLILESASTNQTSMYLCASSWGTSYNEQFFGPGTRLTVL.

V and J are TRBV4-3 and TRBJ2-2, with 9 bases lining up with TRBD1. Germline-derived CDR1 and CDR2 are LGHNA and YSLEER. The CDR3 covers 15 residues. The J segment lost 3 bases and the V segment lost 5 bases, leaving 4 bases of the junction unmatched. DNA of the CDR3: TGCGCCAGCAGCACCCGGGACAGGGACACCGGGGAGCTGTTTTTT. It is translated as CASSTRDRDTGELFF.

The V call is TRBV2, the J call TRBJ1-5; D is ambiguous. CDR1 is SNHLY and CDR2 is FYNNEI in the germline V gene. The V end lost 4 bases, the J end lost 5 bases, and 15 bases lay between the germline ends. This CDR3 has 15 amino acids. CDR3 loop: CASSVETARDQPQHF. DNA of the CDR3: TGTGCCAGCAGTGTGGAAACAGCCCGTGATCAGCCCCAGCATTTT.

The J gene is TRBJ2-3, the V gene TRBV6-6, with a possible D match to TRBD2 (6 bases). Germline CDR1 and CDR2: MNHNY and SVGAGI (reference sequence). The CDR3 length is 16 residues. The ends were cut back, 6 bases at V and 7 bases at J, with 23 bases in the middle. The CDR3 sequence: CASSPRLAKGVNTQYF. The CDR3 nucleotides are TGTGCCAGCAGCCCTAGGCTAGCGAAAGGGGTAAATACGCAGTATTTT.

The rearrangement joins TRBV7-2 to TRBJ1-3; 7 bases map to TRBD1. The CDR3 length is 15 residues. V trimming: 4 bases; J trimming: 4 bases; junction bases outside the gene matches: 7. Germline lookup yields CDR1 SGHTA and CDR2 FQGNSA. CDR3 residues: CASSYSRGQGNTIYF. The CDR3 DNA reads TGTGCCAGCAGCTACAGTAGGGGGCAAGGAAACACCATATATTTT.

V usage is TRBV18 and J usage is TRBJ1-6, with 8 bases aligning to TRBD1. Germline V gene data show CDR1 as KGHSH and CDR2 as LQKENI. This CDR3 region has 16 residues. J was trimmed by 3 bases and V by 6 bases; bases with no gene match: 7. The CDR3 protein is CASSRGQGIYNSPLHF. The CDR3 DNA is TGTGCCAGCTCTCGCGGACAGGGCATCTATAATTCACCCCTCCACTTT. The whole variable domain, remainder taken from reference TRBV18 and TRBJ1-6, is NAGVMQNPRHLVRRRGQEARLRCSPMKGHSHVYWYRQLPEEGLKFMVYLQKENIIDESGMPKERFSAEFPKEGPSILRIQQVVRGDSAAYFCASSRGQGIYNSPLHFGNGTRLTVT.

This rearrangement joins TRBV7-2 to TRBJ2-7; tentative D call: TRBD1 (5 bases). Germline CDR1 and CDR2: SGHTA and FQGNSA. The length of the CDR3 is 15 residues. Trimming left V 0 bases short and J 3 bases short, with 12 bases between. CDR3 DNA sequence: TGTGCCAGCAGCTTAGCTCCGGACACCTTCTACGAGCAGTACTTC. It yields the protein CASSLAPDTFYEQYF.